These 23 T cell receptor beta chains were sequenced from one sample in a study of STAT5B mutations in CD4+ large granular lymphocyte leukemia. Only in-frame clones appear in the TCRdb table, and some are missing; sequencing was by immunoSEQ multiplex PCR. The sample has tens of thousands of clones; around 80% are singletons. The specimen was CD4+ T cells from blood buffy coats. The receptors were gathered from a human donor in good health.

The chain is built from TRBV11-2 and TRBJ1-1; no clear D. Germline V gene data show CDR1 as SGHAT and CDR2 as FQNNGV. The CDR3 is 18 residues long. The V and J ends lost 1 base and 5 bases respectively, with 23 bases between them. The CDR3 sequence is CASSLVPRSRAKGTEAFF. CDR3 in DNA: TGTGCCAGCAGCTTAGTCCCCCGTAGTAGGGCGAAAGGGACTGAAGCTTTCTTT.

This clone was counted between two and nine times. The chain couples TRBV27 to TRBJ1-2; the D is unclear. V was trimmed by 3 bases and J by 4 bases, leaving 9 bases between them. CDR1 MNHEY and CDR2 SMNVEV come from the germline V gene (reference sequence). The CDR3 spans 13 residues. The CDR3 reads CASSFSGTYGYTF. The CDR3 DNA reads as TGTGCCAGCAGTTTTTCCGGTACCTATGGCTACACCTTC.

The chain couples TRBV6-1 to TRBJ1-5; D unclear. This CDR3 is built from 13 residues. V was cut by 6 bases and J by 3 bases, with 9 bases left in between. The germline CDR1 and CDR2 sequences are MNHNS and SASEGT. The CDR3 is CASSSDNNQPQHF. The CDR3, as DNA: TGTGCCAGCAGCTCAGACAACAATCAGCCCCAGCATTTT.

V usage is TRBV25-1 and J usage is TRBJ1-2; 8 nucleotides agree with TRBD1. The CDR3 is made up of 16 amino acids. Germline CDR1 is MGHDK and CDR2 is SYGVNS. The V gene end was trimmed by 3 bases and the J gene end by 1 base; junction bases not matched to a gene: 7. CDR3 sequence: CASSDIGQGLNYGYTF. CDR3 nucleotide sequence: TGTGCCAGCAGTGATATTGGACAGGGACTTAACTATGGCTACACCTTC.

The chain has TRBV15 and TRBJ1-3; the match to TRBD1 covers 7 bases. CDR1 LNHNV and CDR2 YYDKDF come from the germline V gene (reference sequence). The CDR3 is 18 amino acids. With 0 bases clipped from V and 0 bases from J, the junction kept 8 bases outside the gene matches. As DNA, the CDR3 is TGTGCCACCAGCAGAGATTATGGTGGGACAGACTCTGGAAACACCATATATTTT. This gives the protein CATSRDYGGTDSGNTIYF.

This clone was recorded once. J is TRBJ1-4 and V is TRBV5-1; D might be TRBD1 (6 bases). CDR3 length equals 14 residues. V lost 2 bases and J 8 bases, leaving 13 bases between the germline ends. Germline lookup yields CDR1 SGHRS and CDR2 YFSETQ. The CDR3 nucleotides read TGCGCCAGCAGCTTCGGACAGCCGGGAGAAAAACTGTTTTTT. The encoded protein is CASSFGQPGEKLFF.

This chain links TRBV6-5 with TRBJ2-3; 8 bases line up with TRBD1. J was trimmed by 1 base and V by 6 bases; bases with no gene match: 6. The CDR3 consists of 15 residues. The germline V gene encodes CDR1 MNHEY and CDR2 SVGAGI. The CDR3 region is CASRSGGAGTDTQYF. DNA for the CDR3: TGTGCCAGCAGGTCAGGGGGCGCCGGCACAGATACGCAGTATTTT.

This chain joins TRBV4-3 and TRBJ2-3; 14 nucleotides line up with TRBD2. This CDR3 has 18 residues. V lost 2 bases, J lost 3 bases, and 7 bases stayed unmatched. Germline V lookup: CDR1 LGHNA, CDR2 YSLEER. For the CDR3, the DNA is TGCGCCAGCAGCCAATGGGGGACTAGCGGGAGTTCGACAGATACGCAGTATTTT. This encodes CASSQWGTSGSSTDTQYF.

This sequence joins TRBV11-2 and TRBJ1-2; 9 bases agree with TRBD1. CDR1 and CDR2 (germline): SGHAT, FQNNGV. This CDR3 is built from 14 residues. The V gene end was trimmed by 1 base and the J gene end by 5 bases; junction bases not matched to a gene: 2. The CDR3 nucleotides read TGTGCCAGCAGCTTAGTAGACAGGGGGTATGGCTACACCTTC. Its protein product is CASSLVDRGYGYTF. The full variable domain, with the rest looked up from reference TRBV11-2 and TRBJ1-2, is EAGVAQSPRYKIIEKRQSVAFWCNPISGHATLYWYQQILGQGPKLLIQFQNNGVVDDSQLPKDRFSAERLKGVDSTLKIQPAKLEDSAVYLCASSLVDRGYGYTFGSGTRLTVV.

J is TRBJ2-7 and V is TRBV30; D gene unclear. Germline CDR1 GTSNPN, CDR2 SVGIG (reference sequence). Trimming took 0 bases from V and 2 from J, leaving 5 bases between them. This CDR3 is 12 amino acids long. The CDR3 nucleotides are TGTGCCTGGAGTGTAGGTCCCTACGAGCAGTACTTC. Amino acids: CAWSVGPYEQYF.

This chain joins TRBV25-1 and TRBJ2-1; 7 nucleotides align to TRBD2. The CDR3 has 14 residues. CDR1 and CDR2 from the germline V gene are MGHDK and SYGVNS. V dropped 5 bases and J dropped 7; count of bases not matched to a gene: 8. The CDR3 here is CASSSATSPNEQFF. In nucleotides, the CDR3 is TGTGCCAGCAGTTCCGCGACTAGCCCTAATGAGCAGTTCTTC.

On this clone itself: Different DNA sequences within this sample yield the same CDR3. The rearrangement joins TRBV7-2 to TRBJ1-2, with D perhaps matching TRBD1 (5 bases). V dropped 5 bases and J dropped 5 bases, with 12 bases sitting between them. Germline V CDR1 and CDR2: SGHTA, FQGNSA. The CDR3 contains 13 residues. CDR3 amino acids: CASSPTGGYGYTF. CDR3 DNA sequence: TGTGCCAGCAGCCCCACTGGGGGATATGGCTACACCTTC. Looking up the rest from reference TRBV7-2 and TRBJ1-2 gives the full variable domain: GAGVSQSPSNKVTEKGKDVELRCDPISGHTALYWYRQSLGQGLEFLIYFQGNSAPDKSGLPSDRFSAERTGGSVSTLTIQRTQQEDSAVYLCASSPTGGYGYTFGSGTRLTVV.

This chain links TRBV23-1 with TRBJ2-7; no clear D. TRBV23-1 is an ORF; its function is uncertain. This CDR3 spans 8 amino acids. V was clipped by 3 bases and J by 11 bases, with 2 bases between them. CDR3 in amino acids: CASSHKYF. In nucleotides, the CDR3 is TGCGCCAGCAGTCACAAGTACTTC.

This clone was counted between two and nine times. This chain joins TRBV9 and TRBJ2-7, with 13 positions matching TRBD2. CDR1 and CDR2 (germline): SGDLS, YYNGEE. The J segment lost 5 bases and the V segment lost 3 bases, leaving 5 bases of the junction unmatched. CDR3 length equals 15 residues. The CDR3 bases are TGTGCCAGCAGCGGAGGACTAGCGGGAGCTGACGAGCAGTACTTC. The encoded protein is CASSGGLAGADEQYF.

In its sample, this clone was seen a few times. The V and J genes are TRBV19 and TRBJ1-6; no reliable D call. The CDR3 loop spans 16 amino acids. V lost 0 bases and J 2 bases, leaving 8 bases between the germline ends. Germline CDR1 is LNHDA and CDR2 is SQIVND (reference sequence). The CDR3 loop reads CASSIEGTAYNSPLHF. For the CDR3, the DNA is TGTGCCAGTAGTATAGAGGGCACAGCCTATAATTCACCCCTCCACTTT.

This chain uses TRBV6-5 with TRBJ2-7; 9 bases align to TRBD1. Unmatched junction bases numbered 5, after V lost 5 bases and J lost 3 bases. This CDR3 is 14 amino acids long. The germline CDR1 and CDR2 sequences are MNHEY and SVGAGI. CDR3 nucleotide sequence: TGTGCCAGCAGTCCCTGGGACAGGGTCTACGAGCAGTACTTC. Amino acids: CASSPWDRVYEQYF.

This clone has only a few counts. The chain joins TRBV5-4 to TRBJ2-3; D may match TRBD1 or TRBD2 (6 bases each). Trimming shortened V by 3 bases and J by 0 bases, and 17 bases separated the two germline ends. In germline, CDR1 is SGHNT, CDR2 YYREEE (reference sequence). The CDR3 runs to 17 residues. The CDR3 reads CASSSPKGGGSTDTQYF. CDR3 sequence (DNA): TGTGCCAGCAGCTCCCCAAAGGGGGGCGGTAGCACAGATACGCAGTATTTT.

The CDR3 spells CASSTTSTGGTGYTF. CDR3 sequence (DNA): TGTGCCAGCAGCACCACCTCGACAGGGGGAACGGGCTACACCTTC. The chain uses TRBV6-5 and TRBJ1-2, with TRBD1 matching over 9 bases. From germline, CDR1 is MNHEY and CDR2 SVGAGI. J lost 8 bases, V lost 6 bases, and 13 bases had no gene match. This CDR3 is 15 amino acids long.

The rearrangement uses TRBV5-5 and TRBJ2-7, with D possibly TRBD2 on 6 matching bases. The length of the CDR3 is 15 residues. V shed 3 bases and J shed 7 bases, with 20 bases lying between them. Germline V CDR1 and CDR2: SGHKS, YYEKEE (reference sequence). The CDR3 nucleotides are TGTGCCAGCAGCTCTGATGGGGACTTTTCCAAAGAGCAGTACTTC. Protein sequence: CASSSDGDFSKEQYF.

This rearrangement joins TRBV19 to TRBJ1-1; D gene unclear. Deletions cut 5 bases from V and 1 base from J, with 11 bases between. Germline CDR1 is LNHDA and CDR2 is SQIVND (reference sequence). This CDR3 contains 14 residues. CDR3 nucleotide sequence: TGTGCCAGTAGTCCCGTGGACGCGAACACTGAAGCTTTCTTT. Its protein product is CASSPVDANTEAFF. The full variable domain, completed using reference TRBV19 and TRBJ1-1, is DGGITQSPKYLFRKEGQNVTLSCEQNLNHDAMYWYRQDPGQGLRLIYYSQIVNDFQKGDIAEGYSVSREKKESFPLTVTSAQKNPTAFYLCASSPVDANTEAFFGQGTRLTVV.

In nucleotides, the CDR3 is TGTGCCAGCAGCAATATTAATCAGGTCACAGATACGCAGTATTTT. This codes for CASSNINQVTDTQYF. The rearrangement joins TRBV5-4 to TRBJ2-3; D gene unclear. CDR3 length: 15 residues. The germline V gene has CDR1 SGHNT and CDR2 YYREEE (reference sequence). V was pared by 4 bases and J by 2 bases, with 14 bases between.

The chain has TRBV2 and TRBJ2-5; 7 nucleotides align to TRBD2. Germline CDR1 SNHLY, CDR2 FYNNEI. The CDR3 extends over 15 amino acids. With V trimmed by 0 bases and J by 9 bases, 10 bases remained unmatched. The CDR3 region is CASSEALRDYSAQYF. The CDR3 DNA reads as TGTGCCAGCAGTGAAGCACTCCGGGACTACTCAGCCCAGTACTTC.

The chain links TRBV20-1 to TRBJ2-7; D unclear. Looked up from germline, CDR1 is DFQATT and CDR2 is SNEGSKA (reference sequence). The CDR3 consists of 11 residues. Trimming removed 7 bases at V and 0 bases at J, with 7 bases between. The CDR3 DNA reads TGCAGTGTGTTCTACTCCTACGAGCAGTACTTC. Translating gives CSVFYSYEQYF.